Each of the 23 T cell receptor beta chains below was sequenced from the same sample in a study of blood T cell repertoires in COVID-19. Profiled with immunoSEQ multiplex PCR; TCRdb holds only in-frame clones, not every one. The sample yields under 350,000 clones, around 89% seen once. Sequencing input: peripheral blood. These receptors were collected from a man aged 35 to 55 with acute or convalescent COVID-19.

The CDR3 nucleotides are TGTGCCATCAGTGAAAACAGGGGCACTGAAGCTTTCTTT. Translation gives CAISENRGTEAFF. The chain is built from TRBV10-3 and TRBJ1-1, with 7 bases that match TRBD1. The CDR3 length is 13 residues. Germline V gene sequence: CDR1 ENHRY, CDR2 SYGVKD. Trimming took 3 bases from V and 4 from J; bases not matched to a gene: 2.

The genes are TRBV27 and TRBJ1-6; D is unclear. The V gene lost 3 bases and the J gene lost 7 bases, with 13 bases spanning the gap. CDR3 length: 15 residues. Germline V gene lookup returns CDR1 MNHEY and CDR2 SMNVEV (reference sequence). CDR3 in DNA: TGTGCCAGCAGTTTGAGGATTAGACCCAATTCACCCCTCCACTTT. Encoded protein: CASSLRIRPNSPLHF.

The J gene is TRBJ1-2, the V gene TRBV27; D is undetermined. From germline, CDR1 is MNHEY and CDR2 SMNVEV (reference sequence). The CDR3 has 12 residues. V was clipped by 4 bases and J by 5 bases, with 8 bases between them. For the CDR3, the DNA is TGTGCCAGCAGTTCGACGGGTTATGGCTACACCTTC. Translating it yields CASSSTGYGYTF.

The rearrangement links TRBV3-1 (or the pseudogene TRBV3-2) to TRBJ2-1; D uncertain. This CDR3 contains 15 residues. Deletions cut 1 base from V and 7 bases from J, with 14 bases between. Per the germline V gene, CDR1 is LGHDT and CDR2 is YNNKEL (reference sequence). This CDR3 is CASSQGLPTGNEQFF. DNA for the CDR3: TGTGCCAGCAGCCAAGGACTCCCGACCGGGAATGAGCAGTTCTTC.

The CDR3 is CASSQVAYEQYF. The CDR3 nucleotides are TGTGCCAGCAGCCAGGTAGCCTACGAGCAGTACTTC. The V and J genes are TRBV6-5 and TRBJ2-7; D ambiguous. V was trimmed by 6 bases and J by 2 bases, leaving 8 bases between them. The germline V gene encodes CDR1 MNHEY and CDR2 SVGAGI. This CDR3 contains 12 residues.

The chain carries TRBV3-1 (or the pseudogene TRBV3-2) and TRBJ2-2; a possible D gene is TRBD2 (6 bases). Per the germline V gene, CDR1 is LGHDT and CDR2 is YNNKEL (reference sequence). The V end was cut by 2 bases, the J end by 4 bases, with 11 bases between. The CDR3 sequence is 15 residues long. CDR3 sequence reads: CASSQLSSGTGELFF. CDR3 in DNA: TGTGCCAGCAGCCAACTCAGTAGCGGCACCGGGGAGCTGTTTTTT.

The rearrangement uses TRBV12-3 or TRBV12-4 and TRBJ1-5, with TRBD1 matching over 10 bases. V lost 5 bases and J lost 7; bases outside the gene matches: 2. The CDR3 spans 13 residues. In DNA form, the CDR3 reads TGTGCCAGCAGTGGGACAGGGGTACAGCCCCAGCATTTT. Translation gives CASSGTGVQPQHF.

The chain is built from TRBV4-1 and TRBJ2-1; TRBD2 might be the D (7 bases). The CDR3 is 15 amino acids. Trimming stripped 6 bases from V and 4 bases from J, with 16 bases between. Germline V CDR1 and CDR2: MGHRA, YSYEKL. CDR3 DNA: TGCGCCAGCAGTTGGGGGGGGGCAGGATACAATGAGCAGTTCTTC. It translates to CASSWGGAGYNEQFF.

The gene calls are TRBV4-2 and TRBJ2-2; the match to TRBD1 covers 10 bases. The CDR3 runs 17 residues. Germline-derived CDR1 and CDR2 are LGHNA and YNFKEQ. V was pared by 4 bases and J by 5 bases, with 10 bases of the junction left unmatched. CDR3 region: CASSPQDPGQGTGELFF. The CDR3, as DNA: TGTGCCAGCAGCCCCCAAGATCCGGGACAGGGGACCGGGGAGCTGTTTTTT.

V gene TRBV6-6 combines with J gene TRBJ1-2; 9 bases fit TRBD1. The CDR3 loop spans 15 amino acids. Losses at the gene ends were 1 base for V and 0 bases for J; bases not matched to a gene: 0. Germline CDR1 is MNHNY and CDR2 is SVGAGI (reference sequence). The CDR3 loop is CASSYWTGANYGYTF. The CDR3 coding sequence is TGTGCCAGCAGTTACTGGACAGGGGCTAACTATGGCTACACCTTC.

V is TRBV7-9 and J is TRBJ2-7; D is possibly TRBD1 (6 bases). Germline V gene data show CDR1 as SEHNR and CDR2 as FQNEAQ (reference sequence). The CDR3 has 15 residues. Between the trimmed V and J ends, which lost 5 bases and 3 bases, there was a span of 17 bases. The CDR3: CASSHSLGQRYEQYF. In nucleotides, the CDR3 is TGTGCCAGCAGCCACTCACTCGGACAGCGCTACGAGCAGTACTTC.

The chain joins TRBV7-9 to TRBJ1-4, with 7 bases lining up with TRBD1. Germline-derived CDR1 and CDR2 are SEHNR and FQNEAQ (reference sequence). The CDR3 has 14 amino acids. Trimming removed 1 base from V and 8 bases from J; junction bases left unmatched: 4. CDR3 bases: TGTGCCAGCAGCTTAGGCGACAGGGAGGAAAAACTGTTTTTT. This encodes CASSLGDREEKLFF.

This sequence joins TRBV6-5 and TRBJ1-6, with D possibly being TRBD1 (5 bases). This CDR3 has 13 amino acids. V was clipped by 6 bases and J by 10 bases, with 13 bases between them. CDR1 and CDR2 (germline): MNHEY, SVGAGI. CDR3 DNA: TGTGCCAGCAGGGAGGGACTTGAGTCACCCCTCCACTTT. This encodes CASREGLESPLHF.

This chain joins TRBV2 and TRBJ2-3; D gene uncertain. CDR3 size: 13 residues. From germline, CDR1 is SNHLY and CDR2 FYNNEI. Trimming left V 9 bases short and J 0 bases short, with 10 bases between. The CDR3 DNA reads TGTGCCAGTGGGCCAGTTAGCACAGATACGCAGTATTTT. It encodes CASGPVSTDTQYF. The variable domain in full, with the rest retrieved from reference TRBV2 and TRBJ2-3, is EPEVTQTPSHQVTQMGQEVILRCVPISNHLYFYWYRQILGQKVEFLVSFYNNEISEKSEIFDDQFSVERPDGSNFTLKIRSTKLEDSAMYFCASGPVSTDTQYFGPGTRLTVL.

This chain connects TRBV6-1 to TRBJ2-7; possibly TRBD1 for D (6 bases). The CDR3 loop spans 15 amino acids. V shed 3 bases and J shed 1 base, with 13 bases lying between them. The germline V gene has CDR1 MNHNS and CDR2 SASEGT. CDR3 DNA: TGTGCCAGCAGTGATAGGTCAGGGGCGTCCTACGAGCAGTACTTC. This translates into CASSDRSGASYEQYF.

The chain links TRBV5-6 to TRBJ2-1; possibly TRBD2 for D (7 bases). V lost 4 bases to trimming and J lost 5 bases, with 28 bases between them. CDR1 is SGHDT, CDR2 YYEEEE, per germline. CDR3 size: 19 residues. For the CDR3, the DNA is TGTGCCAGCAGCCGACTCGAAAACTTAGGGGGGGCCCGGGACAATGAGCAGTTCTTC. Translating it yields CASSRLENLGGARDNEQFF. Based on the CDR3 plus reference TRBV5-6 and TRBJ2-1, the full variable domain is DAGVTQSPTHLIKTRGQQVTLRCSPKSGHDTVSWYQQALGQGPQFIFQYYEEEERQRGNFPDRFSGHQFPNYSSELNVNALLLGDSALYLCASSRLENLGGARDNEQFFGPGTRLTVL.

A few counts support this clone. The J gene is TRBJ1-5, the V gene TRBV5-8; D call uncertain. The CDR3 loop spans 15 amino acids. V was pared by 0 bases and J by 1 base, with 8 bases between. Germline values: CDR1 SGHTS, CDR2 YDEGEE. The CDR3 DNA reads TGTGCCAGCAGCTTGGGAGGACTGAGCAATCAGCCCCAGCATTTT. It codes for CASSLGGLSNQPQHF.

CDR3 residues: CASTPLLRRADTQYF. DNA of the CDR3: TGTGCCAGCACCCCATTGTTGCGGCGTGCAGATACGCAGTATTTT. The chain carries TRBV9 and TRBJ2-3; the D is unclear. Germline V gives CDR1 SGDLS, CDR2 YYNGEE. Trimming shortened V by 6 bases and J by 4 bases, and 18 bases separated the two germline ends. This CDR3 has 15 residues. The full variable domain, with the rest looked up from reference TRBV9 and TRBJ2-3, is DSGVTQTPKHLITATGQRVTLRCSPRSGDLSVYWYQQSLDQGLQFLIQYYNGEERAKGNILERFSAQQFPDLHSELNLSSLELGDSALYFCASTPLLRRADTQYFGPGTRLTVL.

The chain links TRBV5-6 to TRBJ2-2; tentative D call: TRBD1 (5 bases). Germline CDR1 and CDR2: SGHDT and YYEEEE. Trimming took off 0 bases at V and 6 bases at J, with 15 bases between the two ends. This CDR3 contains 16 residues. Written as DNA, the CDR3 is TGTGCCAGCAGCTTGGAGTTGAGACAGCTTTCCGGGGAGCTGTTTTTT. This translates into CASSLELRQLSGELFF.

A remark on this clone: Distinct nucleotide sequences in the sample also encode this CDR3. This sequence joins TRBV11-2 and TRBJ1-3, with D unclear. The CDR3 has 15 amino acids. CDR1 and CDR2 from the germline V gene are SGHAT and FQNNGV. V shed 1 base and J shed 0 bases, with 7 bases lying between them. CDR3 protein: CASSLGGNSGNTIYF. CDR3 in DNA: TGTGCCAGCAGCTTAGGTGGCAACTCTGGAAACACCATATATTTT. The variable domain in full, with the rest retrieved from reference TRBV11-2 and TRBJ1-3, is EAGVAQSPRYKIIEKRQSVAFWCNPISGHATLYWYQQILGQGPKLLIQFQNNGVVDDSQLPKDRFSAERLKGVDSTLKIQPAKLEDSAVYLCASSLGGNSGNTIYFGEGSWLTVV.

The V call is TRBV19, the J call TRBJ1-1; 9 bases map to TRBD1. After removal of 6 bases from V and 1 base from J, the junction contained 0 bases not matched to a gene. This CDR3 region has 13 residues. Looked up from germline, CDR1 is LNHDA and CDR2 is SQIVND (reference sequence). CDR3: CASRQGANTEAFF. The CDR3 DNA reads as TGTGCCAGTAGACAGGGGGCGAACACTGAAGCTTTCTTT.

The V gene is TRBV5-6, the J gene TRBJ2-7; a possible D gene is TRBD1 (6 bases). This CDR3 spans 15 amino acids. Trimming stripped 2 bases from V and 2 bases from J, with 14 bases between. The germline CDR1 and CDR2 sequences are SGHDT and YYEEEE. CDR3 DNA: TGTGCCAGCAGCTTACTACAGGGTCCGCCCTACGAGCAGTACTTC. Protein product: CASSLLQGPPYEQYF.

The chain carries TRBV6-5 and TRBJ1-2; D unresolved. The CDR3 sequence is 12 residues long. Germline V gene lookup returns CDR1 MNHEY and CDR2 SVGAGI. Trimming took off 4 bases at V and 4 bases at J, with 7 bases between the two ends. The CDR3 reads CASSSPPYGYTF. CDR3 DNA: TGTGCCAGCAGTTCCCCTCCCTATGGCTACACCTTC.